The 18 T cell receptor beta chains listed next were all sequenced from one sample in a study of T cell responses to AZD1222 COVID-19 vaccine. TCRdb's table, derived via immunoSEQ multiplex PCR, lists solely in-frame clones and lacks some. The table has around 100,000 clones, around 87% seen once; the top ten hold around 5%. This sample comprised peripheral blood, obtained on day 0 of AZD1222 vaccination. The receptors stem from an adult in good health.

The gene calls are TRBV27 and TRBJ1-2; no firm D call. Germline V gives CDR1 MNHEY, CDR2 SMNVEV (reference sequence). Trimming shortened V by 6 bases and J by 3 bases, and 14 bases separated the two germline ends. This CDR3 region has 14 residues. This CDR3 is CASSPTPWHYGYTF. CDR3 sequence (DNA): TGTGCCAGCAGCCCTACCCCCTGGCACTATGGCTACACCTTC.

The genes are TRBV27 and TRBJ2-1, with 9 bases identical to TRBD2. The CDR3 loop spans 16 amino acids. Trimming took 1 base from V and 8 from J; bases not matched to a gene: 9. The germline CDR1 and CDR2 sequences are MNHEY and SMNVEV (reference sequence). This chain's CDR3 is CASSLLERGVNDEQFF. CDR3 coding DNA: TGTGCCAGCAGTTTATTGGAGCGGGGGGTAAACGATGAGCAGTTCTTC.

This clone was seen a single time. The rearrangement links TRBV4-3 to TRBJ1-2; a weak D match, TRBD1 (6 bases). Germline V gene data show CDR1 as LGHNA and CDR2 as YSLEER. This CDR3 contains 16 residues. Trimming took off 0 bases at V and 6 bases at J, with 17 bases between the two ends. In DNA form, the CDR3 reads TGCGCCAGCAGCCAAGATGAGGGGGTTAGGGTGGATGGCTACACCTTC. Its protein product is CASSQDEGVRVDGYTF.

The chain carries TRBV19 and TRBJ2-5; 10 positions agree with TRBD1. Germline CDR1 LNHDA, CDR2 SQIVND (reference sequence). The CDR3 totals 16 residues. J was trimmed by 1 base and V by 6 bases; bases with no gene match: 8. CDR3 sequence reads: CASRPRDRGFQETQYF. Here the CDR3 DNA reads TGTGCCAGTAGACCCCGGGACAGGGGTTTCCAAGAGACCCAGTACTTC.

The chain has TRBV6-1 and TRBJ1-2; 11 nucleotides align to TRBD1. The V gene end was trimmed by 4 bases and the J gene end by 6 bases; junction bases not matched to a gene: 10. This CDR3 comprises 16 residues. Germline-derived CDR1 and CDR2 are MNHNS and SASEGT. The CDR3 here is CASSGELGQGANGYTF. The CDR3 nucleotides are TGTGCCAGCAGTGGCGAACTTGGACAGGGGGCCAATGGCTACACCTTC.

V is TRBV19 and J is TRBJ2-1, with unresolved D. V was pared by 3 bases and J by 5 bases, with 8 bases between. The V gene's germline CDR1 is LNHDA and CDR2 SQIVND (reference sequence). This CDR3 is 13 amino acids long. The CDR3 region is CASSMVRHNEQFF. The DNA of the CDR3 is TGTGCCAGTAGTATGGTCAGGCACAATGAGCAGTTCTTC.

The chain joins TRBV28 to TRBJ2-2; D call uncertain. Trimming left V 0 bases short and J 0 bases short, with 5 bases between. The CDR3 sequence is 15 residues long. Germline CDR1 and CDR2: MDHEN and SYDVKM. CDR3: CASSLWTPNTGELFF. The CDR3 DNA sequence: TGTGCCAGCAGTTTATGGACTCCGAACACCGGGGAGCTGTTTTTT.

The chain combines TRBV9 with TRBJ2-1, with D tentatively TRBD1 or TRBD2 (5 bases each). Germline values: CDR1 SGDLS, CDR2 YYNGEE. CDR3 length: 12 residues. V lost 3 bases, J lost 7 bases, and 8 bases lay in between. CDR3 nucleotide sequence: TGTGCCAGCAGCGGGGGGTGGAATGAGCAGTTCTTC. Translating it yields CASSGGWNEQFF.

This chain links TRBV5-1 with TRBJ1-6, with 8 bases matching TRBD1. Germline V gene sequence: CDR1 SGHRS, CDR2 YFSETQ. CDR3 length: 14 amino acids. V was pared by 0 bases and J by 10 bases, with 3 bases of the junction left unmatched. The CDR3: CASSLGTGRSPLHF. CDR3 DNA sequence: TGCGCCAGCAGCTTGGGGACAGGGCGGTCACCCCTCCACTTT.

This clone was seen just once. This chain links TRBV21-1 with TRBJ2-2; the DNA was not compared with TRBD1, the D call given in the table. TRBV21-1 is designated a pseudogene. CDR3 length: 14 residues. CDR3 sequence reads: CASSPRGPTGELFF. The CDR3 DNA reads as TGTGCCAGCAGTCCCAGGGGGCCCACCGGGGAGCTGTTTTTT.

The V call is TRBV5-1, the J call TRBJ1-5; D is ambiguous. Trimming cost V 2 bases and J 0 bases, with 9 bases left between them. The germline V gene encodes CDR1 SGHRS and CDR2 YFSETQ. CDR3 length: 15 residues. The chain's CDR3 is CASSFTERSNQPQHF. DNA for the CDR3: TGCGCCAGCAGCTTCACAGAACGTAGCAATCAGCCCCAGCATTTT.

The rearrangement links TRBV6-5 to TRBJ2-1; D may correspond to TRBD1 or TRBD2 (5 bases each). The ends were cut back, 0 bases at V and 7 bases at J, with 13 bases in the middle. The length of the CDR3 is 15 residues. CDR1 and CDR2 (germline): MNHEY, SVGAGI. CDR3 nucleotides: TGTGCCAGCAGTTACTCGGAGACCGGGGCAAATGAGCAGTTCTTC. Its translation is CASSYSETGANEQFF.

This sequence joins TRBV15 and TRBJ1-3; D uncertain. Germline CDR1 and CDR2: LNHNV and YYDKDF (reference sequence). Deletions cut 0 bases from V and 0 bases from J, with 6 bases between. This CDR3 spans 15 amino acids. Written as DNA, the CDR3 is TGTGCCACCAGCAGAGATCCCGGCTCTGGAAACACCATATATTTT. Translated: CATSRDPGSGNTIYF.

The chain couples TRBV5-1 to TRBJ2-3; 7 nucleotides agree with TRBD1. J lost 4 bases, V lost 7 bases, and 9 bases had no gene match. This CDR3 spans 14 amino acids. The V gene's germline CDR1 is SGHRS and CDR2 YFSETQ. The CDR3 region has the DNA TGCGCCAGCTCTGGCACAGGGGCGGCAGATACGCAGTATTTT. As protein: CASSGTGAADTQYF.

In DNA, the CDR3 is TGTGCCAGCAGCGTAGGGGACAGGGGGTTCGAAGGTGAGCAGTTCTTC. Its translation: CASSVGDRGFEGEQFF. The chain carries TRBV9 and TRBJ2-1, with TRBD1 identical over 11 bases. The CDR3 is made up of 16 amino acids. From germline, CDR1 is SGDLS and CDR2 YYNGEE. The V gene end was trimmed by 0 bases and the J gene end by 9 bases; junction bases not matched to a gene: 8.

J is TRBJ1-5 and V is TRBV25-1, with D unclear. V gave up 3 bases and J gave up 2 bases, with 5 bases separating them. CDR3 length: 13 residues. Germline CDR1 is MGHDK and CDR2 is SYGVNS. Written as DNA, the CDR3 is TGTGCCAGCAGTGAGGCGGGCAATCAGCCCCAGCATTTT. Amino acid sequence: CASSEAGNQPQHF.

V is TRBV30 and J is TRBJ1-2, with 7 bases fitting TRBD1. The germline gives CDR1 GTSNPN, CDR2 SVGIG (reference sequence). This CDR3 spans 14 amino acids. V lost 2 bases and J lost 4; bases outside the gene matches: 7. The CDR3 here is CAWSRQGSGYGYTF. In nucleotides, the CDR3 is TGTGCCTGGAGTAGACAGGGTTCTGGCTATGGCTACACCTTC.

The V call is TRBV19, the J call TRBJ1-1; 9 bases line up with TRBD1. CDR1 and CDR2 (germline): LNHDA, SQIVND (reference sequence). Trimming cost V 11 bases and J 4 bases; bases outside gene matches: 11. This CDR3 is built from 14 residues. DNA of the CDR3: TGTGCCTGCCGGGACAGGGAGTGGGGCACTGAAGCTTTCTTT. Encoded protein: CACRDREWGTEAFF.